The subject of this entry is one T cell receptor beta chain. This sample was included in a study of blood T cells in healthy people across ages. The CDR3 runs 14 residues. The authors ran a second PCR of about 7 to 11 cycles using a sample-barcoded 5' primer and a J-beta primer mix. Via MiXCR, TCRdb re-called the 5' RACE reads, giving one row per CDR3 protein. The data hold 540,000 or so distinct CDR3 sequences, with under 55% observed a single time. This TCR was sampled from a man at least 80 years old in good health. This rearrangement joins TRBV12-3 or TRBV12-4 to TRBJ2-4, with TRBD2 matching over 8 bases. The J call may not be correct, given that the DNA end is closer to TRBJ2-5. Sample: blood. The CDR3 DNA follows: TGTGCCAGCAGTATGGCCCGGGGGGGAGAGACCCAGTACTTC. Encoded protein: CASSMARGGETQYF.